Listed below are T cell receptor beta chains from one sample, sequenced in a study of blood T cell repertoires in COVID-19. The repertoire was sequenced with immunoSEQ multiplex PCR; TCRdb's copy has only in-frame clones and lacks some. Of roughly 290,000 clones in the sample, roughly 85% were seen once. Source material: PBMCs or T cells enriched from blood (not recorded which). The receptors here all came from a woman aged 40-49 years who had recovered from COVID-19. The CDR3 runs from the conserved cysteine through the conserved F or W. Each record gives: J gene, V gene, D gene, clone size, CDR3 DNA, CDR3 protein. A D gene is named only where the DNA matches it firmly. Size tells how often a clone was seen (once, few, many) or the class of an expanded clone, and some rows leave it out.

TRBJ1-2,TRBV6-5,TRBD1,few,TGTGCCAGCAGTCCCGGGACAGGGAGTGGTGGCTACACCTTC,CASSPGTGSGGYTF
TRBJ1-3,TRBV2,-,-,TGTGCCAGCAGTTCCCGGACAGTCTCTGGAAACACCATATATTTT,CASSSRTVSGNTIYF
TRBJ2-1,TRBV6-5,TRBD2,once,TGTGCCAGCAACAGAGTTGGGACTAGTCATAATGAGCAGTTCTTC,CASNRVGTSHNEQFF
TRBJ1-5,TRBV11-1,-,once,TGTGCCAGCAGCGTCGGGGGGCGGGATCAGCCCCAGCATTTT,CASSVGGRDQPQHF
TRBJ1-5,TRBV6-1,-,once,TGTGCCAGCAGTGAAGGGAGTTACAATCAGCCCCAGCATTTT,CASSEGSYNQPQHF
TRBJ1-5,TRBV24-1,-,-,TGTGCCACCAGTGATTTAGGGGGAAGGGAGCCCCAGCATTTT,CATSDLGGREPQHF
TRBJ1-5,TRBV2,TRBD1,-,TGTGCCAGCACTCAGGACAGGGGGCTTCAGCCCCAGCATTTT,CASTQDRGLQPQHF
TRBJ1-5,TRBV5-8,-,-,TGTGCCAGCAGCTTGAACGCGGGGGGACAGCCCCAGCATTTT,CASSLNAGGQPQHF
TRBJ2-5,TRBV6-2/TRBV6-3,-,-,TGTGCCAGCAGTTACGACCACAGGGAGTACCAAGAGACCCAGTACTTC,CASSYDHREYQETQYF
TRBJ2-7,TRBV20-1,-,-,TGCAGTGCTAGAGGACAGGAGCAGTACTTC,CSARGQEQYF
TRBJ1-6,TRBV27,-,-,TGTGCCAGCGCCGTCACCGGGCGGGCACCCCTCCACTTT,CASAVTGRAPLHF
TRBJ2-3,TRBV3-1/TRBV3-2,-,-,TGTGCCAGCAGCCAAGCTAGCGTTACGCAGTATTTT,CASSQASVTQYF
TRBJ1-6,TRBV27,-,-,TGTGCCAGCAGTTTCCTTTCACCCCTCCACTTT,CASSFLSPLHF
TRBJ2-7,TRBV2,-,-,TGTGCCAGCAGTGTTCAGCGGACGAGCTCCTACGAGCAGTACTTC,CASSVQRTSSYEQYF
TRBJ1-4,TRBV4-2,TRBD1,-,TGTGCCAGCAGCCAAGAGGGGACAGGGGGTGAAAAACTGTTTTTT,CASSQEGTGGEKLFF
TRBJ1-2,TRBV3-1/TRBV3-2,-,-,TGTGCCAGCAGCCCCCCGGGTCCGAAAGCTAACTATGGCTACACCTTC,CASSPPGPKANYGYTF
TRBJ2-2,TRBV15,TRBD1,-,TGTGCCACCAGCCCCTATGGACAGGGTGGAAGGGGGAACACCGGGGAGCTGTTTTTT,CATSPYGQGGRGNTGELFF
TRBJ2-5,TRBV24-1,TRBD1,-,TGTGCCACCAGTGATTCCCGTGACAGGGGGCGGGTGGAGACCCAGTACTTC,CATSDSRDRGRVETQYF
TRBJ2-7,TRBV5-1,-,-,TGCGCCAGCAGCGGACTAGGGGGTGGGACCTACGAGCAGTACTTC,CASSGLGGGTYEQYF
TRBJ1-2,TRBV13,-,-,TGTGCCAGCAAACCGGACAGAACGAGCTATGGCTACACCTTC,CASKPDRTSYGYTF
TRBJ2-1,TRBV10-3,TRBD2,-,TGTGCCATCACCTCTAGCGGGAGGGGACATAATGAGCAGTTCTTC,CAITSSGRGHNEQFF
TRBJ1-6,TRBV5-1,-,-,TGCGCCAGCAGCTTGACCACACCACGGGAGTCACCCCTCCACTTT,CASSLTTPRESPLHF
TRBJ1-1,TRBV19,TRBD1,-,TGTGCCAGTACCCTAGGTGGGACAGGGGGTCGGACTGAAGCTTTCTTT,CASTLGGTGGRTEAFF
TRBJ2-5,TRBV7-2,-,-,TGTGCCAGCAGCTTACGACGGAGCCAAGAGACCCAGTACTTC,CASSLRRSQETQYF
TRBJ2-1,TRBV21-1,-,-,TGTGCCAGCAGCCCCGCGAGGGCCAGGGGCGACAAATGCTACAATGAGCAGTTCTTC,CASSPARARGDKCYNEQFF
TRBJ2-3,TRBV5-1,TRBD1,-,TGCGCCAGCAGCGACCGGGACAGATTCACAGATACGCAGTATTTT,CASSDRDRFTDTQYF
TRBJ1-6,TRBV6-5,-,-,TGTGCCAGCAAAGTCGGGGGTCCCTCACCCCTCCACTTT,CASKVGGPSPLHF
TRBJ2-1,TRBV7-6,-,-,TGTGCCAGCAGCTTATACATCGAGCAGTTCTTC,CASSLYIEQFF
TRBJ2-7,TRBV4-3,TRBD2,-,TGCGCCAGCAGCCACGCACTGACTAGCGGGAGTAGTTCCTACGAGCAGTACTTC,CASSHALTSGSSSYEQYF
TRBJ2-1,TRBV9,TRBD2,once,TGTGCCAGCAGCGAAGGGACTAGCGGGAGAGGTTCCGATGAGCAGTTCTTC,CASSEGTSGRGSDEQFF
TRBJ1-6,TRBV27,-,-,TGTGCCAGCAGTCGCAGGGATACCTCGTTCGGTTCACCCCTCCACTTT,CASSRRDTSFGSPLHF
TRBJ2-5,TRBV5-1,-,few,TGCGCCAGCTCCAGTTCAGGGGTCGTAGGGGAGACCCAGTACTTC,CASSSSGVVGETQYF
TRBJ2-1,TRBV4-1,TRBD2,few,TGCGCCAGCAGCCAAGATCCCACGGGAGGGCCCAATGAGCAGTTCTTC,CASSQDPTGGPNEQFF
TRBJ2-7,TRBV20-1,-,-,TGCAGTGCTAGTCCCTTAGGTGGGCCTTACGAGCAGTACTTC,CSASPLGGPYEQYF
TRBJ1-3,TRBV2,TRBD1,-,TGTGCCAGCAGTCAGGACAGGGGGCCTGGAAACACCATATATTTT,CASSQDRGPGNTIYF
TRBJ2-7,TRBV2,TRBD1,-,TGTGCCAGCAGTCGAATCCAGGGGGTAGGGTACGAGCAGTACTTC,CASSRIQGVGYEQYF
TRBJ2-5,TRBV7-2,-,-,TGTGCCAGCAGCTTGAACCCTCTGGTCAGGGGACAAGAGACCCAGTACTTC,CASSLNPLVRGQETQYF
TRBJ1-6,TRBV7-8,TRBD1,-,TGTGCCAGCAGCCCAGGACAGGGACCCCTCCACTTT,CASSPGQGPLHF
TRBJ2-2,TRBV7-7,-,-,TGTGCTAGCAGCCCGGGACTTGCGAACACCGGGGAGCTGTTTTTT,CASSPGLANTGELFF
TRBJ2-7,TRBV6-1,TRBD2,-,TGTGCCAGCAGTGCAAGGTTAGCGGGAGCTTCCTCCTACGAGCAGTACTTC,CASSARLAGASSYEQYF
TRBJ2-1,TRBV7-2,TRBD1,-,TGTGCCAGCAGCCCCGCGGGGGGACAGGGGGTTTTAGGCGATGAGCAGTTCTTC,CASSPAGGQGVLGDEQFF
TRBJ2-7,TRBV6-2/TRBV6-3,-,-,TGTGCCAGCAGTTCCCCGGGATCCACTTCCTACGAGCAGTACTTC,CASSSPGSTSYEQYF
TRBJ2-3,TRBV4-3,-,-,TGCGCCAGCAGCCTCCGCCCGGGAGCGAGCACAGATACGCAGTATTTT,CASSLRPGASTDTQYF
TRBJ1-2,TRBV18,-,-,TGTGCCAGCTCACCGGGACTTAACTATGGCTACACCTTC,CASSPGLNYGYTF
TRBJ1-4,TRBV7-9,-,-,TGTGCCAGCAGCTTATCGGGGAATGAAAAACTGTTTTTT,CASSLSGNEKLFF
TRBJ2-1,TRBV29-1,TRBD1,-,TGCAGCGGACAGGGGAACCTTGGCGATGAGCAGTTCTTC,CSGQGNLGDEQFF
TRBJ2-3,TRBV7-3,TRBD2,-,TGTGCCAGCAGCTTAAGTGGTAGCGGGGGGGCAGATACGCAGTATTTT,CASSLSGSGGADTQYF
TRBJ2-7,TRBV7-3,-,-,TGTGCCAGCAGCGTCGGGGGTGGCGCCTACGAGCAGTACTTC,CASSVGGGAYEQYF
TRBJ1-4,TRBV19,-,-,TGTGCCAGTAGTATGGCTGCAACTAATGAAAAACTGTTTTTT,CASSMAATNEKLFF
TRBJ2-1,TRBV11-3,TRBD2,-,TGTGCCAGCAGCTTAGATCCACTAGCGGGGAACAATGAGCAGTTCTTC,CASSLDPLAGNNEQFF
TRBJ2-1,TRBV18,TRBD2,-,TGTGCCAGCTCACGCGACTTTGCGGGAGTAGGAGGTGAGCAGTTCTTC,CASSRDFAGVGGEQFF
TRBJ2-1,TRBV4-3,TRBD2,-,TGCGCCAGCAGCCAAGCTAGCGGGAGGGCCGGAGAGCAGTTCTTC,CASSQASGRAGEQFF